This is a list of T cell receptor beta chains from one sample in a study of cytotoxic CD8 clonotypes in ibrutinib-treated CLL. Clones were sequenced by immunoSEQ multiplex PCR, and TCRdb holds only the in-frame ones, with some missing. This sample has about 300,000 clones, with less than 85% found just once. Sequenced here: PBMCs, sampled at disease progression, from a patient treated with ibrutinib. Source of these receptors: a human donor with chronic lymphocytic leukemia. CDR3s include the opening cysteine and the closing phenylalanine or tryptophan. D genes are given only for firm matches. The listing skips clone size in some rows; elsewhere it reads once, few, many or a size class.

V,D,J,length,size,DNA,CDR3
TRBV7-2,TRBD2,TRBJ2-3,17,-,TGTGCCAGCAGCTCCAGAAATAGCGGGGGGCACACAGATACGCAGTATTTT,CASSSRNSGGHTDTQYF
TRBV25-1,-,TRBJ1-2,17,-,TGTGCCAGCAAGGGGTATGACGGCAGACGTCTAAACTATGGCTACACCTTC,CASKGYDGRRLNYGYTF
TRBV14,-,TRBJ2-7,13,-,TGTGCCAGCAGCCAGCCAGGGCTGCGCGAGCAGTACTTC,CASSQPGLREQYF
TRBV29-1,TRBD1,TRBJ2-4,16,-,TGCAGCGTTGCGACAGGGTTTGGTCTAGCCAAAAACATTCAGTACTTC,CSVATGFGLAKNIQYF
TRBV4-2,TRBD2,TRBJ2-7,19,-,TGTGCCAGCAGCCAAGTGGATAGTCAGTGGGCGGGAGGCTCCTACGAGCAGTACTTC,CASSQVDSQWAGGSYEQYF
TRBV18,-,TRBJ1-2,15,-,TGTGCCAGCTCACCTGCCGGGCGAAGGGACTATGGCTACACCTTC,CASSPAGRRDYGYTF
TRBV15,-,TRBJ1-6,15,-,TGTGCCACCAGCAACTGGCGCGGCTATAATTCACCCCTCCACTTT,CATSNWRGYNSPLHF
TRBV6-1,-,TRBJ2-7,11,-,TGTGCCAGCTCCAGGGTGTTGGAGCAGTACTTC,CASSRVLEQYF
TRBV5-1,TRBD1,TRBJ1-3,16,once,TGCGCCAGCAGCAGGACAGGGGGCAACTCTGGAAACACCATATATTTT,CASSRTGGNSGNTIYF
TRBV29-1,-,TRBJ2-4,13,-,TGCAGCGCACGTACCATGCAGGGAAACATTCAGTACTTC,CSARTMQGNIQYF
TRBV7-9,TRBD1,TRBJ2-3,15,-,TGTGCCAGCAGCCCGGACAGGCCGAGCACAGATACGCAGTATTTT,CASSPDRPSTDTQYF
TRBV19,-,TRBJ2-1,11,-,TGTGCCAGTAGTAAAAGAGATGAGCAGTTCTTC,CASSKRDEQFF
TRBV6-5,TRBD2,TRBJ2-1,13,-,TGTGCCAGCAGCCAAAGCGGGAGGAACGAGCAGTTCTTC,CASSQSGRNEQFF
TRBV5-1,-,TRBJ1-5,15,-,TGCGCCAGCAGGGCCCCTAGCCGGTGGAATCAGCCCCAGCATTTT,CASRAPSRWNQPQHF
TRBV9,TRBD1,TRBJ2-7,14,-,TGTGCCAGCAGCGTTGGGACAGTCTCCTACGAGCAGTACTTC,CASSVGTVSYEQYF
TRBV18,-,TRBJ2-7,14,-,TGTGCCAGCTCACCACGCCAGGGCACCTACGAGCAGTACTTC,CASSPRQGTYEQYF
TRBV7-2,TRBD2,TRBJ2-2,15,-,TGTGCCAGCAGCTCGGGACTAGTTAGGTCCGGGGAGCTGTTTTTT,CASSSGLVRSGELFF
TRBV27,-,TRBJ2-7,14,-,TGTGCCAGCAGACTTCTCGTTGGGGCGGGGGAGCAGTACTTC,CASRLLVGAGEQYF
TRBV6-6,TRBD1,TRBJ2-7,14,once,TGTGCCAGCAGGTGGACAGGGCTGACCTACGAGCAGTACTTC,CASRWTGLTYEQYF
TRBV19,-,TRBJ1-6,15,-,TGTGCCAGTAGTACAGGGGCGTACTGGAATTCACCCCTCCACTTT,CASSTGAYWNSPLHF